Detailed here is one T cell receptor (beta chain). Its antigen is not identified. The sample comes from a study of T cell responses to AZD1222 COVID-19 vaccine. Study-level information: The study pooled second doses at about 4 or about 12 weeks. Study-wide results and limits: Only six individuals given AZD1222 were seropositive at baseline. There were mostly white British donors and more females than males, and clonal diversity was possibly underestimated. Sampling captured repertoires only after the peak T cell response.

TCRdb's copy holds only in-frame clones and misses some; the assay was immunoSEQ multiplex PCR. The sample consists of about 150,000 clones, about nine tenths of them appearing once. Germline assignment: CDR1 DFQATT and CDR2 SNEGSKA (reference sequence). The CDR3 is made up of 11 amino acids. Deletions cut 6 bases from V and 2 bases from J, with 8 bases between. Sample: peripheral blood, taken on day 0 of AZD1222 vaccination. The chain uses TRBV20-1 and TRBJ2-7; TRBD1 might be the D (6 bases). This sequence was found in an adult in good health. The DNA for the CDR3 is TGCAGTGCGTCAGGGGCCTACGAGCAGTACTTC. It translates to CSASGAYEQYF.